This TCR beta chain derives from a study of cytomegalovirus exposure and HLA in healthy donors. Notes on the study in general: For cytomegalovirus status, the classifier reportedly gave diagnoses with high specificity and sensitivity. According to a subsequent analysis, TCR clusters identified in the first cohort showed a tendency to co-occur across the 120 validation repertoires. The study labeled more than 150 TCR beta chains cytomegalovirus-associated.

Trimming pared 3 bases from V and 0 bases from J, leaving 8 bases between. Germline values: CDR1 MGHRA, CDR2 YSYEKL. The CDR3 totals 14 residues. The donors formed part of the approximately 120-subject validation cohort, distinct from the approximately 630-subject first cohort. TCRdb keeps only in-frame clones here, not all; method: immunoSEQ multiplex PCR. The repertoire holds over 150,000 clones, with around nine tenths as singletons. Points on this clone: The antigen is undetermined.

The TCR sequence derives from a man aged 18 to 29 in good health and CMV-seropositive. Sequenced sample: PBMCs. The gene calls are TRBV4-1 and TRBJ2-5; D possibly corresponds to TRBD1 (6 bases). Here the CDR3 DNA reads TGCGCCAGCAGCCATGGACAGCACCAAGAGACCCAGTACTTC. Translating gives CASSHGQHQETQYF.